This TCR beta chain was captured by sequencing in a study of response to subunit inactivated influenza vaccine. Each CDR3 protein is one row after TCRdb ran MiXCR on the RT-PCR reads. This table has some 800,000 distinct CDR3 sequences, around 20% appearing once. Germline CDR1 reads MNHNS; CDR2 reads SASEGT. The V gene end was trimmed by 6 bases and the J gene end by 5 bases; junction bases not matched to a gene: 8. CDR3 size: 15 residues. General study points: With each seasonal influenza vaccination, the authors suggested, few new T cells are recruited.

This clonotype was found a few times. What it recognizes is unknown. Sample: PBMCs from blood, taken 4 to 6 days after vaccination. V usage is TRBV6-1 and J usage is TRBJ2-5; 11 bases map to TRBD1. The receptor was derived from a man in his forties or fifties who received an inactivated influenza vaccine. The CDR3 protein is CASRRTGGIWETQYF. The CDR3 DNA reads TGTGCCAGCAGGCGGACAGGGGGCATATGGGAGACCCAGTACTTC.